This is a list of T cell receptor beta chains from one sample in a study of blood T cells in healthy people across ages. Via MiXCR, TCRdb re-called the 5' RACE reads, giving one row per CDR3 protein. The sample yields about 780,000 distinct CDR3 sequences, roughly 25% seen once. These data are also associated with another study on T cells of mothers and their children.

The sample comprised blood. These TCRs come from a boy younger than 18 in good health. CDR3s include the opening cysteine and the closing phenylalanine or tryptophan.

j_gene | v_gene | CDR3aa
TRBJ2-1 | TRBV2 | CASSEKAGPPGNEQFF
TRBJ1-1 | TRBV3-1 | CASSQSSRTEAFF
- | TRBV11-2 | CASTRDRGYEQYF
TRBJ2-2 | TRBV30 | CACRGNTGELFF
TRBJ2-7 | TRBV4-1 | CASSQQVGGPSYEQYF
TRBJ1-5 | TRBV5-1 | CASSVGGNQPQHF
TRBJ2-7 | TRBV4-2 | CASSQEAQATGEQYF
TRBJ2-1 | TRBV7-3 | CASSNPTAQYNEQFF
TRBJ1-2 | TRBV30 | CAWSPSTVNYGYTF
TRBJ2-3 | TRBV5-1 | CASSRGFTTTDTQYF
TRBJ1-1 | TRBV20-1 | CSATRAENTGAFF
- | TRBV7-2 | CASSLVEGFSYEQYF
TRBJ2-5 | TRBV5-1 | CASSFRDWTGQETQYF
TRBJ2-1 | TRBV7-6 | CASSPRSGFDNEQFF
TRBJ2-5 | TRBV5-1 | CASSLRQGGETQYF
TRBJ1-6 | TRBV7-2 | CASSLDGTVLALHF
TRBJ1-6 | TRBV7-7 | CASLPGGRHSPLHF
TRBJ2-5 | TRBV20-1 | CSAPHPELIGQETQYF
TRBJ1-6 | TRBV27 | CASSLGLGNSPLHF
TRBJ2-1 | TRBV28 | CATSSPQGSSYNEQFF
TRBJ1-4 | TRBV7-2 | CASSSGRHNEKLFF
TRBJ2-7 | TRBV2 | CASRGTGTREQYF
TRBJ2-7 | TRBV20-1 | CSAIGQGPYEQYF
TRBJ2-7 | TRBV27 | CASSLMGAPSYEQYF
TRBJ1-1 | TRBV10-3 | CAISRDRLNTEAFF
- | TRBV9 | CASSEGTGTYEQYF
TRBJ1-1 | TRBV3-1 | CASSQDIFPEAFF
TRBJ1-5 | TRBV5-1 | CATKREPGQNQPQHF
TRBJ2-7 | TRBV29-1 | CSVARGSYEQYF
TRBJ2-2 | TRBV6-1 | CASSALGRGNTGELFF
TRBJ1-2 | TRBV10-3 | CAISEFTGGDGYTF
TRBJ2-2 | TRBV28 | CAIPGSGGADSGELFF
TRBJ2-2 | TRBV7-9 | CASRAGADTGELFF
TRBJ2-7 | TRBV29-1 | CSVESAGDEVYEQYF
TRBJ2-7 | TRBV6-1 | CASSEAWGGYEQYF
TRBJ2-3 | TRBV2 | CASPGTSGSTDTQYF
- | TRBV5-1 | CASSADSNSYEQYF
TRBJ2-1 | TRBV5-1 | CASSGGGVWQDEQFF
TRBJ2-5 | TRBV6-1 | CASSAGTEETQYF
TRBJ2-1 | TRBV20-1 | CSAGQSSYNEQFF
TRBJ2-1 | TRBV29-1 | CSVGGDNPYNEQFF
TRBJ2-2 | TRBV12-3/TRBV12-4 | CASSLQGSRELFF
TRBJ2-7 | TRBV11-2 | CASSQTPGGAPYRFYEQYF
TRBJ2-7 | TRBV19 | CASSITGTGPSREQYF
TRBJ2-5 | TRBV7-6 | CASSFDRGGRTETQYF
- | TRBV6-5 | CASSSPSGGQGNEQFF
TRBJ1-4 | TRBV7-2 | CASSSIQRDLGKLFF
TRBJ2-5 | TRBV5-1 | CASSQATGTVETQYF
TRBJ2-5 | TRBV29-1 | CSVTSRDSVAEFVETQYF
TRBJ1-2 | TRBV2 | CASSWTFYGYTF
TRBJ1-2 | TRBV15 | CATCSPLGRFYGYTF
TRBJ2-3 | TRBV7-9 | CASSSLHSGTSGTDTQYF
TRBJ1-2 | TRBV9 | CASSGGARGYTF
TRBJ2-6 | TRBV5-4 | CASSFTGNSGANVLTF
TRBJ1-2 | TRBV20-1 | CSAPGTGNYGYTF
TRBJ2-1 | TRBV29-1 | CSVAGDGSWQQFF
TRBJ2-5 | TRBV6-5 | CASKPGQGLGETQYF
TRBJ1-1 | TRBV7-3 | CASSLSGTGAEAFF
TRBJ2-7 | TRBV2 | CASSGQGFYEQYF
TRBJ2-5 | TRBV20-1 | CSAWMARTPGETQYF